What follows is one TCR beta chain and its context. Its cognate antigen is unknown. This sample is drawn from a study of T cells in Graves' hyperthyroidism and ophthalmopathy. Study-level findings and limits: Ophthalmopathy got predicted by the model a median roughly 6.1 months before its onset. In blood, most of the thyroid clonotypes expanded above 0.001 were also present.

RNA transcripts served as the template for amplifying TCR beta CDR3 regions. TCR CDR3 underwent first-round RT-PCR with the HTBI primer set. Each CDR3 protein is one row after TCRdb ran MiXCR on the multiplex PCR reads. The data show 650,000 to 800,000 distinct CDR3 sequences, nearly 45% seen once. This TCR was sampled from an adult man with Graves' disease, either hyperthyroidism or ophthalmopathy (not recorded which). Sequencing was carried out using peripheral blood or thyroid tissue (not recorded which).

DNA for the CDR3: TGTGCCAGCAGCCCCCCCCGCGGGAGTGGAACCGGGGAGCTGTTTTTT. It translates to CASSPPRGSGTGELFF. The chain combines TRBV25-1 with TRBJ2-2; 7 bases line up with TRBD2. V lost 6 bases to trimming and J lost 5 bases; unmatched junction nucleotides: 12. The CDR3 is 16 amino acids. Germline-derived CDR1 and CDR2 are MGHDK and SYGVNS.